The rows below give T cell receptor beta chains drawn from one sample of a study of shared clonotypes between healthy human individuals. The assay was immunoSEQ multiplex PCR, and TCRdb's table has in-frame clones only and misses some. The sample shows roughly 2.1 million clones, more than 85% of them seen only once. The source material was naive CD8+ T cells from PBMCs. These receptors were taken from a man aged 18 to 29 in good health. Some clones in this sample may be carry-over from other donors' samples. CDR3s include the opening cysteine and the closing phenylalanine or tryptophan. The order of the fields is V gene, CDR3 protein.

TRBV9 CASSVGNRGTGNTIYF
TRBV28 CASSLRTSGTYEQYF
TRBV4-1 CASSQLGQGVPSYNEQFF
TRBV19 CASRAGRSNEQYF
TRBV7-9 CASRQSLANEQFF
TRBV7-9 CASSFPRLAVEQYF
TRBV6-1 CASGGRYYNSPLHF
TRBV19 CASSIGWGANYEQYF
TRBV27 CASSLLPGQGAGQPQHF
TRBV7-6 CASSHERGTEAFF
TRBV25-1 CASKGWGSTDTQYF
TRBV28 CASSLGQGFNQPQHF
TRBV9 CASKGLLPGANVLTF
TRBV13 CASSTLGQGPYEQYF
TRBV10-3 CAISEASRYEQYF
TRBV5-4 CAPGQAGDTEAFF
TRBV5-1 CASSPTEGTTNTGELFF
TRBV7-2 CASSLGPGDYEQYF
TRBV7-3 CASSLTLSSGAMNTGELFF
TRBV5-4 CASSSTTRTSYGYTF
TRBV5-6 CASSFGGAEDTGELFF
TRBV4-3 CASSQDRSRPGRSDGYTF
TRBV27 CASSPEGILRTDTQYF
TRBV28 CATLNGQGNTEAFF
TRBV7-9 CASHPGQKLF
TRBV9 CASSVATRTSGLYYEQYF
TRBV4-2 CASSPDGASSNFF
TRBV27 CASSLYGETQYF
TRBV11-2 CASSWPGGQNTEAFF
TRBV27 CASSLMGGQPQHF
TRBV6-5 CASSQVGQGVYEQFF
TRBV7-2 CASSLGGLGGNEQFF
TRBV30 CAWSVTEIPTNEKLFF
TRBV9 CASSVEHRGPTEAFF
TRBV5-4 CASSLLGSGYTF
TRBV9 CASSDRGENTEAFF
TRBV6-5 CASRQGGPYNEQFF
TRBV5-6 CASSLVGRVYEQYF
TRBV5-1 CASSLTPGLPDTQYF